This T cell receptor (beta chain) was sequenced during a study of shared clonotypes between healthy human individuals. CD45RO-negative cells were positively selected for CCR7, leaving out terminally differentiated effector memory CD45RA+ cells. The study enrolled healthy HIV-negative adults without recent acute infections or vaccinations as donors. Some clones are missing from TCRdb's copy, which holds only in-frame ones; the method was immunoSEQ multiplex PCR. The sample has roughly 550,000 clones; nearly 97% are singletons. CDR3 size: 16 residues. From germline, CDR1 is SEHNR and CDR2 FQNEAQ (reference sequence). Deletions cut 3 bases from V and 5 bases from J, with 17 bases between.

This TCR was sampled from a woman aged 25 to 39 in good health. V is TRBV7-9 and J is TRBJ2-1; a possible D gene is TRBD2 (6 bases). Sequences were obtained from naive CD8+ T cells sorted from blood. DNA of the CDR3: TGTGCCAGCAGCTTCAGGTATGCGGGATTGAACAATGAGCAGTTCTTC. It specifies CASSFRYAGLNNEQFF.